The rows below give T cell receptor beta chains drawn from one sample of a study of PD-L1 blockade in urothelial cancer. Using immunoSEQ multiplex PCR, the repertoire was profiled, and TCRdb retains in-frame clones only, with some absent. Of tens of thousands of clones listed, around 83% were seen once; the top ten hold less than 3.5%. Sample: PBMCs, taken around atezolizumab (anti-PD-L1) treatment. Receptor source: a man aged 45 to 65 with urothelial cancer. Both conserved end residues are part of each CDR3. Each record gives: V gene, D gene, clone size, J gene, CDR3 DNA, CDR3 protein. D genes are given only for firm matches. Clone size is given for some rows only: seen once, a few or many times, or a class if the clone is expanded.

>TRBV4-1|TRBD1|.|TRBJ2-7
TGCGCCAGCAGCCAATTCGGTCCGGGACAGGGGAGAGAGCAGTACTTC
CASSQFGPGQGREQYF
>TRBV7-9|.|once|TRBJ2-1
TGTGCCAGCAGCTTTCCGGATGAGCAGTTCTTC
CASSFPDEQFF
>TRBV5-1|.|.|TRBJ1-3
TGCGCCAGCAGCTTGACAACCTCTGGAAACACCATATATTTT
CASSLTTSGNTIYF
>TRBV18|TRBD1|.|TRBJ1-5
TGTGCCAGCTCATCCAAGGACAGGGGGGCAAATCAGCCCCAGCATTTT
CASSSKDRGANQPQHF
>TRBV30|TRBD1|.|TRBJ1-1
TGTGCCTGGAGTGTACCTCCGCAGGGGGCGAGGGCTTTCTTT
CAWSVPPQGARAFF
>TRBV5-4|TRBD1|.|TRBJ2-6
TGTGCCAGCAGCCCAGGGGGCGGTGGGGCCAACGTCCTGACTTTC
CASSPGGGGANVLTF
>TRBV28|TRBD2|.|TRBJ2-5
TGTGCCAGCTATAAGGCGGGGGGCGTGGAGACCCAGTACTTC
CASYKAGGVETQYF
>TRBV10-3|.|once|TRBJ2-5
TGTGCCATCAGTGAGTCGGGACAAAAAGAGACCCAGTACTTC
CAISESGQKETQYF
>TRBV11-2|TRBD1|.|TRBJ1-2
TGTGCCAGCAGCTTTGCCGGGACAGGGGCCGGTGGCTACACCTTC
CASSFAGTGAGGYTF
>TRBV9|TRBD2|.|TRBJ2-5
TGTGCCAGCAGCCGGACTAGCGGGAGGCTTTTGTGGGAGACCCAGTACTTC
CASSRTSGRLLWETQYF
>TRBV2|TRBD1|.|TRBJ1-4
TGTGCCAGCAGTAGAAGAGGGACAGGGAATAATGAAAAACTGTTTTTT
CASSRRGTGNNEKLFF
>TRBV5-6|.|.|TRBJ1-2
TGTGCCAGCAGCTTGAGAGGGTCTCTTGGCTACACCTTC
CASSLRGSLGYTF
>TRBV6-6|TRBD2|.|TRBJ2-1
TGTGCCAGCAGTTTTTTCAATAGCGGGACCCACAATGAGCAGTTCTTC
CASSFFNSGTHNEQFF
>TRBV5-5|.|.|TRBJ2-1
TGTGCCAGCAGCTTAATACAGGATTCCTACAATGAGCAGTTCTTC
CASSLIQDSYNEQFF
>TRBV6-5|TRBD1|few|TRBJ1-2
TGTGCCAGCAGTACCGGGACAGGCCGGGTTAGCACCTTC
CASSTGTGRVSTF
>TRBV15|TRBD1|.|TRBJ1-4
TGTGCCACCAGCAGAGTTCGAGGACAGGGGACTGAAAAACTGTTTTTT
CATSRVRGQGTEKLFF
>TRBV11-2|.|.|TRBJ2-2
TGTGCCAGCAGCTTATCTCTGGCAACCGGGGAGCTGTTTTTT
CASSLSLATGELFF
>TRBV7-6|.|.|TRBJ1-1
TGTGCCAGCAGCGTCCAGGACTATACTGAAGCTTTCTTT
CASSVQDYTEAFF
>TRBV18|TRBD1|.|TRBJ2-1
TGTGCCAGCTCATCCCCGGACAGGGCAGGGCAGTTCTTC
CASSSPDRAGQFF
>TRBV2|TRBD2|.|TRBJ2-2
TGTGCCAGCAGGGGACTAAGCGGGAGCACCGGGGAGCTGTTTTTT
CASRGLSGSTGELFF
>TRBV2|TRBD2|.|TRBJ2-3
TGTGCCAGCAGGGGACTAGCGGAAGGTGGTACGCAGTATTTT
CASRGLAEGGTQYF
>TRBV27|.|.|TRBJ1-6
TGTGCCAGCAGCCGTAGGGCTACTAGCTCCTATAATTCACCCCTCCACTTT
CASSRRATSSYNSPLHF
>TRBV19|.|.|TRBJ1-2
TGTGCCAGTAGCTGGGACGGGGGACGTGGCTACACCTTC
CASSWDGGRGYTF
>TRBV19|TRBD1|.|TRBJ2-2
TGTGCCAGTAGAACAGGGGGGCGAGGGGAGCTGTTTTTT
CASRTGGRGELFF
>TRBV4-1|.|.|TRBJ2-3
TGCGCCAGCAGCGTTCCCGGGAACACAGATACGCAGTATTTT
CASSVPGNTDTQYF
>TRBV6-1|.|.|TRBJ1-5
TGTGCCAGCAGGGCTGGCTGGAGCAATCAGCCCCAGCATTTT
CASRAGWSNQPQHF
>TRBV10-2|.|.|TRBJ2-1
TGCGCCAGCAGTGAGTCGAGGAGGGGCAATGAGCAGTTCTTC
CASSESRRGNEQFF
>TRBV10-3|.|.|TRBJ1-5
TGTGCCATCAGTATGATGGGGGGGAATCAGCCCCAGCATTTT
CAISMMGGNQPQHF
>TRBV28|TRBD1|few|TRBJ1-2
TGTGCCAGCAGTTCGAGGGGGGACAGGACGCCCTATGGCTACACCTTC
CASSSRGDRTPYGYTF
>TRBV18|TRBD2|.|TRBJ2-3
TGTGCCAGCTCCCCAATAGCGGGAACCTCTAGCACAGATACGCAGTATTTT
CASSPIAGTSSTDTQYF
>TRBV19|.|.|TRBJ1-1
TGTGCCAGTCGCCCCGGACAACAGAACACTGAAGCTTTCTTT
CASRPGQQNTEAFF
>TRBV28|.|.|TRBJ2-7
TGTGCCAGCAGTTTAAAGGGAGTCCCCTACGAGCAGTACTTC
CASSLKGVPYEQYF
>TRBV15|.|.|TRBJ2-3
TGTGCCACCAGCAGAGGAACTAGCACAGATACGCAGTATTTT
CATSRGTSTDTQYF